Described below is a single T cell receptor (beta chain) sequence and its context. The CDR3 is 14 amino acids. The germline V and J ends were trimmed by 3 bases and 5 bases, with 11 bases remaining between them. The germline CDR1 and CDR2 sequences are LNHDA and SQIVND (reference sequence). These data come from a study of PD-1 blockade in classical Hodgkin lymphoma. Here immunoSEQ multiplex PCR was the method, and the copy in TCRdb shows in-frame clones only, minus some. The sample records roughly 90,000 clones, roughly 81% being singletons. Relapse after autologous stem cell transplantation occurred in every patient, and brentuximab vedotin exposure varied.

The chain links TRBV19 to TRBJ1-5, with no clear D. The starting material was peripheral blood mononuclear cells (PBMCs), obtained before the second cycle of nivolumab. This receptor was taken from a human donor with classical Hodgkin lymphoma. CDR3 protein: CASSIIAADQPQHF. The CDR3 DNA follows: TGTGCCAGTAGTATTATAGCAGCAGATCAGCCCCAGCATTTT.